This TCR beta chain was observed in a study of Ad26.COV2.S vaccination and SARS-CoV-2 variants. Study results and limitations: Analyses that measured TCR breadth and depth may have underestimated total T cell responses. Vaccinees showed greater spike-specific TCR breadth than placebo recipients. Reportedly, after vaccination the spike-specific CD8+ and CD4+ T cell responses displayed substantial breadth.

TCRdb's table, derived via immunoSEQ multiplex PCR, lists solely in-frame clones and lacks some. The data show 120,000 to 150,000 clones, with around 86% seen just once and less than 6% held by the top ten. Germline CDR1 is MNHEY and CDR2 is SVGAGI. This CDR3 comprises 14 residues. V lost 8 bases and J 1 base, leaving 12 bases between the germline ends. As concerns this clone: The antigen is not known.

Sequenced here: peripheral blood, sampled after recovery from COVID-19. The chain uses TRBV6-5 and TRBJ1-5; D not resolved. This TCR came from a human donor who had recovered from COVID-19. The CDR3 is CASFPEASNQPQHF. In DNA form, the CDR3 reads TGTGCCAGCTTCCCAGAGGCGAGCAATCAGCCCCAGCATTTT.